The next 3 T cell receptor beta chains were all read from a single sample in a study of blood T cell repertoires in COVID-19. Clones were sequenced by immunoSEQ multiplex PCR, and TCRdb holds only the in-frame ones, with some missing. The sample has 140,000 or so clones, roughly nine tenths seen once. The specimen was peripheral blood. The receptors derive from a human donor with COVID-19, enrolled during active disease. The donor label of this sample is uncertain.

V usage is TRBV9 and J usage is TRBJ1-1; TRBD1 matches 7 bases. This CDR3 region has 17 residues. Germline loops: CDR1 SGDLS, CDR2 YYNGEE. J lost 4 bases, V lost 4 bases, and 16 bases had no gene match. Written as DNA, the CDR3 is TGTGCCAGCAGCCCTGAAGGGGGATACACAGGGGCCACTGAAGCTTTCTTT. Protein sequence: CASSPEGGYTGATEAFF.

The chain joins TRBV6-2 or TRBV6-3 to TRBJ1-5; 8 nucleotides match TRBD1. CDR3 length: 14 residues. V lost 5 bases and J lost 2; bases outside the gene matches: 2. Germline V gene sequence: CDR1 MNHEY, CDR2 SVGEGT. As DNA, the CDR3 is TGTGCCAGCAGTCAACAGGGGGGCAATCAGCCCCAGCATTTT. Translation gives CASSQQGGNQPQHF.

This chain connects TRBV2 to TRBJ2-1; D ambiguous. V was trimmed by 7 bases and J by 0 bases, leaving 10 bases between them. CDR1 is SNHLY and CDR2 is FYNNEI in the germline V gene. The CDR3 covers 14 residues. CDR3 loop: CASTYESSYNEQFF. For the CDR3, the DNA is TGTGCCAGCACGTACGAGAGCTCCTACAATGAGCAGTTCTTC.